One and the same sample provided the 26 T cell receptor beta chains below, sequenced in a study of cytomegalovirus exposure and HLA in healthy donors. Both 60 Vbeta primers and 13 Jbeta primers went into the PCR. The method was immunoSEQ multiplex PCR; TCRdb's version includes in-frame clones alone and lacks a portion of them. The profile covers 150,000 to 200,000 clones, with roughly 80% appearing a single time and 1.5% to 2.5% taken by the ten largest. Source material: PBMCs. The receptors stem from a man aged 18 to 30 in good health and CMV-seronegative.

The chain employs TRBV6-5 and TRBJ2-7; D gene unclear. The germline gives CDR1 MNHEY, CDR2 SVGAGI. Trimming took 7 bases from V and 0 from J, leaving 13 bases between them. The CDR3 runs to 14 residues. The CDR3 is CASNQRQHSYEQYF. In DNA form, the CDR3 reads TGTGCCAGCAACCAGCGCCAGCACTCCTACGAGCAGTACTTC.

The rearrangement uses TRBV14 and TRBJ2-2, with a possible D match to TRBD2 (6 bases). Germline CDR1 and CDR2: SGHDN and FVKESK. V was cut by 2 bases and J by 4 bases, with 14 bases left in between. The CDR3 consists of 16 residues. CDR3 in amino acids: CASSQTEDYITGELFF. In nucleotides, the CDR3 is TGTGCCAGCAGCCAAACGGAGGACTACATCACCGGGGAGCTGTTTTTT.

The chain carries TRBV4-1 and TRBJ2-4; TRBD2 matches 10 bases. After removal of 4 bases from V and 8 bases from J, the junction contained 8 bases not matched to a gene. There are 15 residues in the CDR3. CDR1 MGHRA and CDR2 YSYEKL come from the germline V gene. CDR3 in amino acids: CASSRSLAGEYIQYF. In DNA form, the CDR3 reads TGCGCCAGCAGCCGGTCTCTAGCGGGGGAATACATTCAGTACTTC.

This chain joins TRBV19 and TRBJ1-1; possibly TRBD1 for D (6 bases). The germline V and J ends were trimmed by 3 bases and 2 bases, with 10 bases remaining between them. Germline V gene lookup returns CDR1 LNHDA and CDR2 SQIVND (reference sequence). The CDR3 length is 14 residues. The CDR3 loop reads CASSITGLNTEAFF. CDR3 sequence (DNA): TGTGCCAGTAGTATTACAGGGCTAAACACTGAAGCTTTCTTT. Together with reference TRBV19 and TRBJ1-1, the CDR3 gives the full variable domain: DGGITQSPKYLFRKEGQNVTLSCEQNLNHDAMYWYRQDPGQGLRLIYYSQIVNDFQKGDIAEGYSVSREKKESFPLTVTSAQKNPTAFYLCASSITGLNTEAFFGQGTRLTVV.

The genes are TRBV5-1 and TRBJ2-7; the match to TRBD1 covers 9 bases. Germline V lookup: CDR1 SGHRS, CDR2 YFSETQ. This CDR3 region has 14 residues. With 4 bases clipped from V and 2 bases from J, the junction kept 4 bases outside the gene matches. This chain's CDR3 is CASSPGDRAYEQYF. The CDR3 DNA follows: TGCGCCAGCAGCCCGGGGGACAGGGCCTACGAGCAGTACTTC.

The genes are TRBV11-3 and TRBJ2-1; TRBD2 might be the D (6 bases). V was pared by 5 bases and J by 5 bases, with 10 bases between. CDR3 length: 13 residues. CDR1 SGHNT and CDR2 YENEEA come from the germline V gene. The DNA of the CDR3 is TGTGCCAGCAGCAGCGGGCCCAACAATGAGCAGTTCTTC. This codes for CASSSGPNNEQFF.

The CDR3 region has the DNA TGCGCCAGCAGCTCATCCCCCGGGACAGGGTTTAACACAGATACGCAGTATTTT. Residues: CASSSSPGTGFNTDTQYF. This chain links TRBV5-1 with TRBJ2-3; TRBD1 agrees at 9 bases. CDR1 and CDR2 from the germline V gene are SGHRS and YFSETQ. The CDR3 spans 18 residues. With V trimmed by 3 bases and J by 2 bases, 13 bases remained unmatched. The full variable domain, rest sourced from reference TRBV5-1 and TRBJ2-3, is KAGVTQTPRYLIKTRGQQVTLSCSPISGHRSVSWYQQTPGQGLQFLFEYFSETQRNKGNFPGRFSGRQFSNSRSEMNVSTLELGDSALYLCASSSSPGTGFNTDTQYFGPGTRLTVL.

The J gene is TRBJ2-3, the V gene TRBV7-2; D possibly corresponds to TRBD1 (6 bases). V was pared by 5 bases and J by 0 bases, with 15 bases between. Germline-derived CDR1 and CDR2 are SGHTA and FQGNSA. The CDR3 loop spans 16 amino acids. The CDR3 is CASSHTLTGSTDTQYF. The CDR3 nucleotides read TGTGCCAGCAGCCACACCCTAACAGGGAGCACAGATACGCAGTATTTT. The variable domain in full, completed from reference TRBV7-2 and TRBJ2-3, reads GAGVSQSPSNKVTEKGKDVELRCDPISGHTALYWYRQSLGQGLEFLIYFQGNSAPDKSGLPSDRFSAERTGGSVSTLTIQRTQQEDSAVYLCASSHTLTGSTDTQYFGPGTRLTVL.

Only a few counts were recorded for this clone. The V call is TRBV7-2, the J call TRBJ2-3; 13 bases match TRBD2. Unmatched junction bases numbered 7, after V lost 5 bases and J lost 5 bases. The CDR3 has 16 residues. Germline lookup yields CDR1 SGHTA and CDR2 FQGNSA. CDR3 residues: CASSVGTSGVVDTQYF. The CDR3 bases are TGTGCCAGCAGCGTCGGGACTAGCGGGGTGGTAGATACGCAGTATTTT.

CDR3 sequence: CASSPQYNEQFF. The CDR3 DNA is TGTGCCAGCAGCCCTCAGTACAATGAGCAGTTCTTC. The V gene is TRBV9, the J gene TRBJ2-1; D is ambiguous. The germline CDR1 and CDR2 sequences are SGDLS and YYNGEE. This CDR3 region has 12 residues. V was cut by 4 bases and J by 4 bases, with 6 bases left in between.

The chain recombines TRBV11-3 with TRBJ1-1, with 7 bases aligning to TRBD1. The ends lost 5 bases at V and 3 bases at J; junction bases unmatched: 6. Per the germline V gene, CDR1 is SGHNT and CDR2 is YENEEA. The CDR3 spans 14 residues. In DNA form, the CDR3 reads TGTGCCAGCAGCCGACGACAGGGAGACACTGAAGCTTTCTTT. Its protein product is CASSRRQGDTEAFF.

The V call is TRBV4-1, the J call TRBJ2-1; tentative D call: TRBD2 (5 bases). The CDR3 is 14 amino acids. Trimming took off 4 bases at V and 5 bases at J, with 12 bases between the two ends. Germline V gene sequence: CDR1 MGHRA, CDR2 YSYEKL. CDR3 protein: CASSPDYNDNEQFF. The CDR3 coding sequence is TGCGCCAGCAGCCCTGACTACAACGACAATGAGCAGTTCTTC.

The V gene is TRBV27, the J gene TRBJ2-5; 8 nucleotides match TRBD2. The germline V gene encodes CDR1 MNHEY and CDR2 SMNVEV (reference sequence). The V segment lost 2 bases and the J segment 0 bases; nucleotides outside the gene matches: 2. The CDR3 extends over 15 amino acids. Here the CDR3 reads CASSLGGGNQETQYF. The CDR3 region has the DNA TGTGCCAGCAGTTTAGGCGGGGGGAACCAAGAGACCCAGTACTTC.

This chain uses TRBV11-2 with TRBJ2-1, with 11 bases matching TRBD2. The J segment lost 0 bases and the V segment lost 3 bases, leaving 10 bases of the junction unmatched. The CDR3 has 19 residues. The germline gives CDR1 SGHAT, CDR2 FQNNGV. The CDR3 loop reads CASSFRPVAGGLSYNEQFF. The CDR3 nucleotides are TGTGCCAGCAGCTTCCGCCCAGTAGCGGGGGGGCTCTCCTACAATGAGCAGTTCTTC.

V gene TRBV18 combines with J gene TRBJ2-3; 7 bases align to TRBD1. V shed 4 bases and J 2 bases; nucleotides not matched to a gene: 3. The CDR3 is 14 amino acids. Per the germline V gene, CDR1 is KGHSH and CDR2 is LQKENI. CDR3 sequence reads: CASSQDRSTDTQYF. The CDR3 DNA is TGTGCCAGCTCACAGGACAGGTCCACAGATACGCAGTATTTT.

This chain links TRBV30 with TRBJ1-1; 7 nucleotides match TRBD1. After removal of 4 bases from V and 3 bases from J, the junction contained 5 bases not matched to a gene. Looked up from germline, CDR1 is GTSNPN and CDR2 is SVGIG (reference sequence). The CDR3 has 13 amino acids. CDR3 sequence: CAWTGGPHTEAFF. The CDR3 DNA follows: TGTGCCTGGACAGGGGGACCTCACACTGAAGCTTTCTTT.

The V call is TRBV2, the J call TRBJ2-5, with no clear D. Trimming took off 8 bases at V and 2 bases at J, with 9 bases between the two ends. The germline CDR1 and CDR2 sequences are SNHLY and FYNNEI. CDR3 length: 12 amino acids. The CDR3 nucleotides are TGTGCCAGCGCGGCGTTTCAAGAGACCCAGTACTTC. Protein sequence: CASAAFQETQYF.

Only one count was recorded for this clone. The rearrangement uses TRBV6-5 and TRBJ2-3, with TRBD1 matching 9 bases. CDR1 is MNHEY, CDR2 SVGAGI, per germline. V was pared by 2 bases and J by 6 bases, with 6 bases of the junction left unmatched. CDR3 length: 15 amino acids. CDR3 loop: CASSYLGQGIDTQYF. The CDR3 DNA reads TGTGCCAGCAGTTACCTTGGACAGGGGATCGATACGCAGTATTTT.

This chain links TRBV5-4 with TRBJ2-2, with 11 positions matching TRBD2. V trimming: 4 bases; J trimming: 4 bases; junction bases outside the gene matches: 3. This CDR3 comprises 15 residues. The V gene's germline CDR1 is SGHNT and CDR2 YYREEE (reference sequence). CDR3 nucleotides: TGTGCCAGCAGCCCCGGGACTAGCGGCACCGGGGAGCTGTTTTTT. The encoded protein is CASSPGTSGTGELFF.

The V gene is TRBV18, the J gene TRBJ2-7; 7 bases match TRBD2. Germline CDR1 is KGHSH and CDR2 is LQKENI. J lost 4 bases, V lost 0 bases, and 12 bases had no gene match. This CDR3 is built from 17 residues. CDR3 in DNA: TGTGCCAGCTCACCACCCGGATTTCGAGGGAGGGAGTACGAGCAGTACTTC. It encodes CASSPPGFRGREYEQYF.

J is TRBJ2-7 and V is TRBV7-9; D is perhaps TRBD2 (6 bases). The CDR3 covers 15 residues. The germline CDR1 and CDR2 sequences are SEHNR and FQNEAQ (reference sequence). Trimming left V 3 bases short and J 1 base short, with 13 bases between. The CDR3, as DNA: TGTGCCAGCAGCTTTCCGGAGGGGAAATCCTACGAGCAGTACTTC. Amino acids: CASSFPEGKSYEQYF.

The CDR3 DNA reads TGCGCCAGCAGCCGACTTTATAGCGGGGGGAGTCCCTACGAGCAGTACTTC. Translated, it gives CASSRLYSGGSPYEQYF. V gene TRBV4-1 combines with J gene TRBJ2-7; the match to TRBD2 covers 10 bases. The CDR3 is made up of 17 amino acids. The germline V gene encodes CDR1 MGHRA and CDR2 YSYEKL. Losses at the gene ends were 4 bases for V and 2 bases for J; bases not matched to a gene: 11.

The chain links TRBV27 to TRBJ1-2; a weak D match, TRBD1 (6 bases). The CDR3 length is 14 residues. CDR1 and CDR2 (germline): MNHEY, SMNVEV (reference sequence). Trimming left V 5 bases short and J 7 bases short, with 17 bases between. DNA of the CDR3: TGTGCCAGCAGTCCGCGGACAGCTGCCGGTGGCTACACCTTC. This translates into CASSPRTAAGGYTF.

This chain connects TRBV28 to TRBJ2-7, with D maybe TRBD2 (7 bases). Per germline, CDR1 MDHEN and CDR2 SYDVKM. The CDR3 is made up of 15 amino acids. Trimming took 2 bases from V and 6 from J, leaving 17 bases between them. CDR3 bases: TGTGCCAGCAGTTTAGGGAGGGGTAGGGGGTTCGAGCAGTACTTC. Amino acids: CASSLGRGRGFEQYF.

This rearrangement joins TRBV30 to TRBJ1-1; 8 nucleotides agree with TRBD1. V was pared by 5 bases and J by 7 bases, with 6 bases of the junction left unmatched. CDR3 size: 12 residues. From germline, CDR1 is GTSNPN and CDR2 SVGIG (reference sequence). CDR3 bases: TGTGCCTGGGGCAGGGGGCAGAGTGAAGCTTTCTTT. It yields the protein CAWGRGQSEAFF.

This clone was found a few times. CDR3 DNA: TGTGCCAGCAGTCGGGGACTAGCGGGGGAGCAGTACTTC. Amino acid sequence: CASSRGLAGEQYF. The V gene is TRBV9, the J gene TRBJ2-7; TRBD2 agrees at 13 bases. This CDR3 is 13 amino acids long. Germline V gene data show CDR1 as SGDLS and CDR2 as YYNGEE. With 5 bases clipped from V and 7 bases from J, the junction kept 3 bases outside the gene matches. Filled out from reference TRBV9 and TRBJ2-7, the complete variable domain reads DSGVTQTPKHLITATGQRVTLRCSPRSGDLSVYWYQQSLDQGLQFLIQYYNGEERAKGNILERFSAQQFPDLHSELNLSSLELGDSALYFCASSRGLAGEQYFGPGTRLTVT.